The TCR beta chain described here comes from a study of T cells in Graves' hyperthyroidism and ophthalmopathy. Researchers took RNA transcripts and amplified the TCR beta CDR3 regions from them. When the TCR CDR3 underwent first-round RT-PCR, the HTBI primer set was used. One entry per CDR3 protein results from TCRdb running MiXCR on the multiplex PCR reads. The data contain around 580,000 distinct CDR3 sequences, around 45% of them singletons. The germline CDR1 and CDR2 sequences are SGDLS and YYNGEE. This CDR3 is 18 amino acids long. Trimming removed 4 bases at V and 4 bases at J, with 26 bases between. In this sample, this clonotype turned up many times.

Sequencing used peripheral blood or thyroid tissue (not recorded which). This receptor was taken from a woman under 30 with Graves' hyperthyroidism. The chain uses TRBV9 and TRBJ2-5; D unclear. The CDR3 nucleotides read TGTGCCAGCAGCCCCCGCCCCGTATGGCGTGGCTCGGGAGAGACCCAGTACTTC. Its translation: CASSPRPVWRGSGETQYF.